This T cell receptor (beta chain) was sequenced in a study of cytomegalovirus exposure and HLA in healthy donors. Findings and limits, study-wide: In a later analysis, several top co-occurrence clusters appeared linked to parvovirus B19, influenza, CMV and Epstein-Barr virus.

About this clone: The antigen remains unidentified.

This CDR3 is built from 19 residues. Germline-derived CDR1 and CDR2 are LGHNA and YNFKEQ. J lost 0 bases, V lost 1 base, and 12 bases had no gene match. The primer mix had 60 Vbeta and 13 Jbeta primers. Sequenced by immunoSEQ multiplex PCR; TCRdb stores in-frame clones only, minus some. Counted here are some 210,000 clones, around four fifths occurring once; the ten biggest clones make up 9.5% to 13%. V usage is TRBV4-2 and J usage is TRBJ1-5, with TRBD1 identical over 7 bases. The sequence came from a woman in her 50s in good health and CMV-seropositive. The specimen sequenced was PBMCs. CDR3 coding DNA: TGTGCCAGCAGCCAAGCTCAGGGGGGTAACGGCATTAGCAATCAGCCCCAGCATTTT. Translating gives CASSQAQGGNGISNQPQHF.